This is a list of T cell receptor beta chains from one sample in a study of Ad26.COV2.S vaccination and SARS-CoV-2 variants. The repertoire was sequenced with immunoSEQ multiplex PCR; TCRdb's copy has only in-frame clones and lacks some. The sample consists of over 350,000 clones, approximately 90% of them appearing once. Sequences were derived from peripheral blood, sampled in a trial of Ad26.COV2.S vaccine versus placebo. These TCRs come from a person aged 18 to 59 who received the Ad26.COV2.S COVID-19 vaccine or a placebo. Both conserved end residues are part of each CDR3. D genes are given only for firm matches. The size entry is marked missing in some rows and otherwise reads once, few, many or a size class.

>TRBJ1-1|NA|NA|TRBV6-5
CASRKRDTEAFF
TGTGCCAGCCGTAAAAGGGACACTGAAGCTTTCTTT
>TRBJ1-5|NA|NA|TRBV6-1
CASSESWGSRPRSNQPQHF
TGTGCCAGCAGTGAGTCCTGGGGTAGTCGGCCGAGGAGCAATCAGCCCCAGCATTTT
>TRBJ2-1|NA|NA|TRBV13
CASSSRRLSSYNEQFF
TGTGCCAGCAGCTCCCGACGGTTAAGCTCCTACAATGAGCAGTTCTTC
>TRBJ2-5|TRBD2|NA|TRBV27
CASSLSPPGIAGGVETQYF
TGTGCCAGCAGTTTATCACCCCCGGGGATAGCGGGGGGTGTAGAGACCCAGTACTTC
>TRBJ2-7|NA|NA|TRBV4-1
CASSQDRGRGGESYEQYF
TGCGCCAGCAGCCAAGATCGAGGACGGGGCGGTGAATCCTACGAGCAGTACTTC
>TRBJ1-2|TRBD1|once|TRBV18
CASSPVSGTGIGGYTF
TGTGCCAGCTCACCAGTTTCCGGGACAGGAATCGGTGGCTACACCTTC
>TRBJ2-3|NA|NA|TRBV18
CASSPQSGFTDTQYF
TGTGCCAGCTCACCACAGTCGGGGTTCACAGATACGCAGTATTTT
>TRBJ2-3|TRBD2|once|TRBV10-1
CASSESIEAGGLTDTQYF
TGCGCCAGCAGTGAGTCGATAGAAGCGGGGGGCCTCACAGATACGCAGTATTTT
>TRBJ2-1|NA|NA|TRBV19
CASSVQGSGSKAREQFF
TGTGCCAGTAGTGTACAGGGAAGCGGCTCAAAAGCCAGGGAGCAGTTCTTC
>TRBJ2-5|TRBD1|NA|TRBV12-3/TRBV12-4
CASRTTGTETQYF
TGTGCCAGCAGGACGACAGGGACGGAGACCCAGTACTTC
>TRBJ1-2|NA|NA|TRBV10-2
CASSYRDDYGYTF
TGCGCCAGCAGTTACAGGGATGACTATGGCTACACCTTC
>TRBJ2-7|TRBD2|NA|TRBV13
CASSAGLAGGFSSYEQYF
TGTGCCAGCAGCGCCGGACTAGCGGGGGGCTTTAGCTCCTACGAGCAGTACTTC
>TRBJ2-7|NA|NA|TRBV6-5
CASSYSGSGYEQYF
TGTGCCAGCAGTTACTCAGGTTCCGGATACGAGCAGTACTTC
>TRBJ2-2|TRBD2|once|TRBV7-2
CASSLESGGNTGELFF
TGTGCCAGCAGCTTAGAAAGCGGGGGGAACACCGGGGAGCTGTTTTTT
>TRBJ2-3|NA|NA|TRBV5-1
CASSSRLGGPGDTQYF
TGCGCCAGCAGCTCGCGCTTGGGGGGACCAGGGGATACGCAGTATTTT
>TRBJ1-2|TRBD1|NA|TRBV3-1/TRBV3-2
CASSPGQGAWYGYTF
TGTGCCAGCAGCCCCGGACAGGGGGCGTGGTATGGCTACACCTTC